This section outlines one T cell receptor beta chain sequence together with its context. This entry belongs to a study of blood T cell repertoires in COVID-19. Study-wide context: PBMCs, B-cell-depleted T cells, or T cells provided the cDNA or gDNA that made up the material.

The germline CDR1 and CDR2 sequences are LGHNT and FRNRAP. Unmatched junction bases numbered 6, after V lost 2 bases and J lost 8 bases. There are 14 residues in the CDR3. In the original analysis: Estimation of nucleated cell counts was performed using reference gene primer amplification. Produced via immunoSEQ multiplex PCR; TCRdb's table is partial and in-frame only. Clonal size and the V and J genes are those of that table, whereas D and trimming came from the DNA. The profile shows 65,000 to 85,000 clones, 75% to 90% of them singletons. This chain uses TRBV12-5 with TRBJ2-3, with 8 bases matching TRBD2. The clonotype was recovered from a human donor in a cohort sampled during active COVID-19. Material: peripheral blood. In nucleotides, the CDR3 is TGTGCTAGTGGTTTGTCCGGGGCGGGAGGTACGCAGTATTTT. Translated: CASGLSGAGGTQYF.